This is a list of T cell receptor beta chains from one sample in a study of cytomegalovirus exposure and HLA in healthy donors. Measured with immunoSEQ multiplex PCR; TCRdb has only the in-frame clones, and not every one. The sample lists over 50,000 clones, about 80% seen once, with roughly 50% in the top ten. Sequencing was done on a sample of PBMCs. These receptors all stem from a man aged 45-65 years in good health and CMV-seropositive. CDR3s include the opening cysteine and the closing phenylalanine or tryptophan. A D gene is named only where the DNA matches it firmly. For some rows the clone size is stated as once, few or many, or as a class when expanded; others skip it.

TRBJ2-1 | TRBD2 | TRBV7-2 | - | TGTGCCAGCAGCCGCGGGAGGACGACCTACAATGAGCAGTTCTTC | CASSRGRTTYNEQFF
TRBJ1-3 | - | TRBV7-2 | - | TGTGCCAGCAGCTTACAGGGAACGGGCTCTGGAAACACCATATATTTT | CASSLQGTGSGNTIYF
TRBJ2-7 | TRBD2 | TRBV11-2 | - | TGTGCCAGCAGCTTCCGCGGGAGCTCCTACGAGCAGTACTTC | CASSFRGSSYEQYF
TRBJ2-1 | TRBD2 | TRBV5-1 | - | TGCGCCAGCAGCTTGGAACTAGCGACAAACAATGAGCAGTTCTTC | CASSLELATNNEQFF
TRBJ2-7 | TRBD1 | TRBV18 | few | TGTGCCAGCTCAGCAGGACAGGGGACCTACGAGCAGTACTTC | CASSAGQGTYEQYF
TRBJ2-7 | - | TRBV2 | - | TGTGCCAGCAGTGAAGCGGGGGCCGCCGGGTGGGACGAGCAGTACTTC | CASSEAGAAGWDEQYF
TRBJ2-5 | TRBD2 | TRBV2 | - | TGTGCCAGCAGGAGACTAGCGGGGGCAGAGACCCAGTACTTC | CASRRLAGAETQYF
TRBJ2-1 | TRBD2 | TRBV28 | - | TGTGCCAGCAGTTACCCGGGAGGGAACGGTGAGCAGTTCTTC | CASSYPGGNGEQFF
TRBJ1-6 | - | TRBV6-5 | - | TGTGCCAGCACCTGGGACCGGGAGAATTCACCCCTCCACTTT | CASTWDRENSPLHF
TRBJ1-4 | TRBD1 | TRBV5-1 | - | TGCGCCAGCAGTACGGGACAGGGGAGATCAAGTGAAAAACTGTTTTTT | CASSTGQGRSSEKLFF
TRBJ2-5 | TRBD2 | TRBV15 | - | TGTGCCACCAGCAGTTCAAGCGGGGTTCAAGAGACCCAGTACTTC | CATSSSSGVQETQYF
TRBJ2-5 | TRBD2 | TRBV5-1 | - | TGCGCCAACAGCTTGGCCGGGACTAGCGGGAGTGGGGGTATTATGCAGTACTTC | CANSLAGTSGSGGIMQYF
TRBJ2-3 | TRBD2 | TRBV4-3 | - | TGCGCCAGCAGCCAAGATGATAGCGGGGGTTACTGGGGAGATACGCAGTATTTT | CASSQDDSGGYWGDTQYF
TRBJ2-3 | - | TRBV9 | - | TGTGCCAGCAGCGTCTGGAGACGGGTGACAGATACGCAGTATTTT | CASSVWRRVTDTQYF
TRBJ2-6 | - | TRBV7-2 | once | TGTGCCAGCAGAAACCCTGGACAGTTCTTCTCTGGGGCCAACGTCCTGACTTTC | CASRNPGQFFSGANVLTF
TRBJ2-5 | - | TRBV29-1 | - | TGCAGCGTTGGGGGCGGAGCCGAGACCCAGTACTTC | CSVGGGAETQYF
TRBJ2-1 | - | TRBV7-6 | - | TGTGCCAGCAGCCCAGAGGACTCTTCGAGCTCCTACAATGAGCAGTTCTTC | CASSPEDSSSSYNEQFF
TRBJ1-3 | - | TRBV4-3 | - | TGCGCCAGCAGCCAAGAACCGGGAATCTCTGGAAACACCATATATTTT | CASSQEPGISGNTIYF
TRBJ2-5 | - | TRBV5-5 | - | TGTGCCAGCAGCCCCATACGGGGTGCCGGGGACTCCCAGTACTTC | CASSPIRGAGDSQYF
TRBJ2-1 | TRBD2 | TRBV27 | - | TGTGCCAGCAGTTGGCTAGCGGGGCGCCGAGATGAGCAGTTCTTC | CASSWLAGRRDEQFF
TRBJ2-7 | TRBD2 | TRBV11-2 | once | TGTGCCAGCAGCTTAGTGGTGCGGGGGGGCTACGAGCAGTACTTC | CASSLVVRGGYEQYF
TRBJ2-4 | TRBD1 | TRBV19 | - | TGTGCCAGTAGTACTAGACAGGGGCTGAGTAGGGACATTCAGTACTTC | CASSTRQGLSRDIQYF
TRBJ1-1 | - | TRBV27 | few | TGTGCCAGCAGACCCCCAGGGAACACTGAAGCTTTCTTT | CASRPPGNTEAFF
TRBJ2-3 | TRBD1 | TRBV4-3 | few | TGCGCCAGCAGCCAAGATAGGACAGGAAGACTAGATACGCAGTATTTT | CASSQDRTGRLDTQYF
TRBJ2-5 | TRBD1 | TRBV5-1 | - | TGCGCCAGCAGCTTGGAAGGGCGACAGGGCCCAGAGACCCAGTACTTC | CASSLEGRQGPETQYF
TRBJ1-6 | - | TRBV19 | - | TGTGCCAGTAGTATTGGTATGGCAGATAATTCACCCCTCCACTTT | CASSIGMADNSPLHF
TRBJ2-5 | TRBD2 | TRBV4-3 | - | TGCGCCAGCAGCCAAGATCTGGGACTAGCGGGGGGGCAAGAGACCCAGTACTTC | CASSQDLGLAGGQETQYF
TRBJ2-6 | - | TRBV13 | - | TGTGCCAGCAGCGTCCGCAACGTCCTGACTTTC | CASSVRNVLTF
TRBJ2-7 | TRBD2 | TRBV6-5 | few | TGTGCCATCAGTGACCCGACTAGCAGCTACGAGCAGTACTTC | CAISDPTSSYEQYF
TRBJ2-3 | - | TRBV2 | medium-sized | TGTGCCAGCAGGGAAGAATTAACAGATACGCAGTATTTT | CASREELTDTQYF
TRBJ2-7 | - | TRBV6-5 | - | TGTGCCAGCAGTTACATAAGACAGGACACCTACGAGCAGTACTTC | CASSYIRQDTYEQYF
TRBJ2-7 | - | TRBV15 | - | TGTGCCACCAGCAGAGATCCCCAGGGCGAGCAGTACTTC | CATSRDPQGEQYF
TRBJ2-1 | - | TRBV11-3 | once | TGTGCCAGCAGCTTAGACAGTAACAATGAGCAGTTCTTC | CASSLDSNNEQFF
TRBJ1-4 | TRBD1 | TRBV9 | - | TGTGCCAGCAGCCCAGGAAGGGGACAGGGGGCCACTAATGAAAAACTGTTTTTT | CASSPGRGQGATNEKLFF
TRBJ1-1 | - | TRBV5-1 | once | TGCGCCAGCAGCTTGGCAGGGTGGCTGACGAACACTGAAGCTTTCTTT | CASSLAGWLTNTEAFF
TRBJ1-2 | - | TRBV10-3 | - | TGTGCCATCAGTGAGTCGACAGCGAGGGGCTACACCTTC | CAISESTARGYTF